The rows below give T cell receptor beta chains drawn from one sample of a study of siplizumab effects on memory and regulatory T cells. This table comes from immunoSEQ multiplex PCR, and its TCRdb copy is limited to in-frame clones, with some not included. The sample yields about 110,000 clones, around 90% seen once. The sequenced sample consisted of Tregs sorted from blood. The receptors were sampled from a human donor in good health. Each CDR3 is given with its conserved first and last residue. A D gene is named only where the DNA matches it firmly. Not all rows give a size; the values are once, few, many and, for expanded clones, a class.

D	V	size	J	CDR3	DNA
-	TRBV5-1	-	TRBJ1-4	CASSWSWGREKLFF	TGCGCCAGCAGCTGGAGCTGGGGGAGGGAAAAACTGTTTTTT
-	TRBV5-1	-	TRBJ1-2	CASSEITGKGGYTF	TGCGCCAGCAGCGAGATTACAGGGAAGGGTGGCTACACCTTC
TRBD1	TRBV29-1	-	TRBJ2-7	CSAGQGRLAEQYF	TGCAGCGCTGGACAGGGTAGGCTGGCCGAGCAGTACTTC
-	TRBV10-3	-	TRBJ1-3	CAISDYRAFSGNTIYF	TGTGCCATCAGTGATTACAGGGCTTTCTCTGGAAACACCATATATTTT
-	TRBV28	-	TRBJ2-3	CASRSGTPTSTDTQYF	TGTGCCAGCAGGTCCGGGACACCCACTAGCACAGATACGCAGTATTTT
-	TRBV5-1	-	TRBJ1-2	CASSLVHQDYGYTF	TGCGCCAGCAGCTTGGTGCATCAGGACTATGGCTACACCTTC
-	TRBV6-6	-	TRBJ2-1	CASIRSRGDNEQFF	TGTGCCAGCATTCGTAGCAGGGGGGACAATGAGCAGTTCTTC
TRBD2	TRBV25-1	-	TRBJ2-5	CASSEKPGLAGVETQYF	TGTGCCAGCAGTGAAAAGCCAGGACTAGCGGGGGTCGAGACCCAGTACTTC
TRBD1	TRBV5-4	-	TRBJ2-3	CASSIGQGRILGPDTQYF	TGTGCCAGCAGCATCGGACAGGGGAGGATTTTAGGACCAGATACGCAGTATTTT
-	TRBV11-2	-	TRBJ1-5	CASSSPPGEGQPQHF	TGTGCCAGCAGCTCCCCGCCGGGGGAAGGGCAGCCCCAGCATTTT
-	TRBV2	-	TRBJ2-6	CASQSSGANVLTF	TGTGCCAGCCAAAGCTCTGGGGCCAACGTCCTGACTTTC
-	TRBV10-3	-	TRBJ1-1	CAITPQGGGTEAFF	TGTGCCATCACCCCTCAGGGCGGGGGTACTGAAGCTTTCTTT
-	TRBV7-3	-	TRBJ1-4	CASSPHGGKGEKLFF	TGTGCCAGCAGCCCCCACGGGGGAAAGGGGGAAAAACTGTTTTTT
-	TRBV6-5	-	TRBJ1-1	CASRGEVVSEAFF	TGTGCCAGCAGGGGAGAAGTGGTATCTGAAGCTTTCTTT
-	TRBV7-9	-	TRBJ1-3	CASSSSGYTSGNTIYF	TGTGCCAGCAGCTCCTCTGGATACACCTCTGGAAACACCATATATTTT
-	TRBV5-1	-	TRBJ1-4	CASSLGTGEKLFF	TGCGCCAGCAGCTTGGGGACGGGGGAAAAACTGTTTTTT
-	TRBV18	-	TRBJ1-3	CASSPGGPDSGNTIYF	TGTGCCAGCTCACCAGGGGGACCGGACTCTGGAAACACCATATATTTT
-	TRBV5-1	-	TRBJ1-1	CASSAPGTDNTEAFF	TGCGCCAGCAGCGCCCCAGGGACGGATAACACTGAAGCTTTCTTT
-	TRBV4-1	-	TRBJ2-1	CASSQGLAGYNEQFF	TGCGCCAGCAGCCAAGGGCTAGCAGGCTACAATGAGCAGTTCTTC
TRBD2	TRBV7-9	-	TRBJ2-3	CASSVSGMDTQYF	TGTGCCAGCAGCGTGAGCGGGATGGATACGCAGTATTTT
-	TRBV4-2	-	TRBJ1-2	CASSQERTGTWGVGYTF	TGTGCCAGCAGCCAAGAAAGGACGGGGACCTGGGGGGTTGGCTACACCTTC
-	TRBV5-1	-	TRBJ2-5	CASSSPVGDQYF	TGCGCCAGCAGCTCCCCGGTGGGGGACCAGTACTTC
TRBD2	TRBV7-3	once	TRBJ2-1	CASSLSGSSYNEQFF	TGTGCCAGCAGCTTAAGCGGGAGTTCCTACAATGAGCAGTTCTTC
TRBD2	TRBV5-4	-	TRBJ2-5	CASSLGGLAVQETQYF	TGTGCCAGCAGCTTGGGGGGACTAGCGGTACAAGAGACCCAGTACTTC
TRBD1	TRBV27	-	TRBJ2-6	CASSPLRTGVLSGANVLTF	TGTGCCAGCAGTCCTTTGCGGACAGGGGTCCTCTCTGGGGCCAACGTCCTGACTTTC
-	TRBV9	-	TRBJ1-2	CASSVATTFQEGYTF	TGTGCCAGCAGCGTAGCTACGACTTTCCAGGAGGGCTACACCTTC
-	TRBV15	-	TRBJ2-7	CATSRDNGRPYEQYF	TGTGCCACCAGCAGAGATAACGGGCGACCCTACGAGCAGTACTTC
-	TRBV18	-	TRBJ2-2	CASSRMGSSTGELFF	TGTGCCAGCTCACGAATGGGCTCTAGCACCGGGGAGCTGTTTTTT
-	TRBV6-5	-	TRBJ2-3	CASGSGTDTQYF	TGTGCCAGCGGTTCGGGCACAGATACGCAGTATTTT
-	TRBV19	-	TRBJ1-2	CASSIGQTNYGYTF	TGTGCCAGTAGTATAGGGCAGACTAACTATGGCTACACCTTC
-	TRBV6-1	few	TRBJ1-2	CASSVGVHYGYTF	TGTGCCAGCAGTGTCGGGGTACACTATGGCTACACCTTC
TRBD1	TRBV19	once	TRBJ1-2	CASRDRLLGGYTF	TGTGCCAGTAGGGACAGGCTCCTAGGGGGCTACACCTTC
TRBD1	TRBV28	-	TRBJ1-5	CASSPLIQGYSNQPQHF	TGTGCCAGCAGTCCCTTAATACAGGGGTATAGCAATCAGCCCCAGCATTTT
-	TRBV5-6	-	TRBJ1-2	CASSLIAANYGYTF	TGTGCCAGCAGCTTGATCGCGGCTAACTATGGCTACACCTTC
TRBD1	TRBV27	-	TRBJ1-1	CASTGTVNTEAFF	TGTGCCAGCACCGGGACAGTGAACACTGAAGCTTTCTTT
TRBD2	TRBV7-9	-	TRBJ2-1	CASSAGTSGYNEQFF	TGTGCCAGCAGCGCCGGGACTAGCGGCTACAATGAGCAGTTCTTC
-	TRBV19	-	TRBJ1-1	CASRSRGTTEAFF	TGTGCCAGTAGGTCCCGGGGGACCACTGAAGCTTTCTTT
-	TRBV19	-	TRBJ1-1	CASSMQRNTEAFF	TGTGCCAGTAGTATGCAGAGGAACACTGAAGCTTTCTTT
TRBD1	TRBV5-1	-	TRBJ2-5	CASSWTGEETQYF	TGCGCCAGCAGCTGGACAGGGGAAGAGACCCAGTACTTC
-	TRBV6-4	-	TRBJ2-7	CASSDSWEPSYEQYF	TGTGCCAGCAGTGACTCCTGGGAACCGTCCTACGAGCAGTACTTC
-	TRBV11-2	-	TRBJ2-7	CASSSQVSSSYEQYF	TGTGCCAGCAGCTCACAGGTTTCTAGCTCCTACGAGCAGTACTTC
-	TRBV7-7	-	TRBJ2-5	CASSELHQETQYF	TGTGCCAGCAGCGAGTTACACCAAGAGACCCAGTACTTC
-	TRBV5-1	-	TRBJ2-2	CASSLVGNSNTGELFF	TGCGCCAGCAGCTTGGTAGGGAATTCGAACACCGGGGAGCTGTTTTTT
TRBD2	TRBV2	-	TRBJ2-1	CASGGDGRGEFF	TGTGCCAGCGGGGGGGACGGACGGGGTGAGTTCTTC
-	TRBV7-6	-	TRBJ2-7	CASSLRATAPHEQYF	TGTGCCAGCAGCTTAAGGGCCACCGCCCCCCACGAGCAGTACTTC
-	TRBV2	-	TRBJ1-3	CASSRAGNTIYF	TGTGCCAGCAGCAGGGCTGGAAACACCATATATTTT